Listed below are T cell receptor beta chains from one sample, sequenced in a study of blood T cell repertoires in COVID-19. Profiled with immunoSEQ multiplex PCR; TCRdb holds only in-frame clones, not every one. The sample holds around 360,000 clones; 80% to 90% are singletons and the top ten take 8% to 13%. Sequenced material: peripheral blood. The source of these receptors is a woman aged 25 to 45 with COVID-19, enrolled during active disease. Both conserved end residues are trimmed from each CDR3.

j_call,v_call,cdr3_aa
TRBJ2-2,TRBV27,ASSASGRVGYAGELF
TRBJ2-3,TRBV9,ASSHTGIAGTDTQY
TRBJ2-3,TRBV28,ASRKDPLRSDTQY
TRBJ1-1,TRBV7-2,ASSQQGANEAF
TRBJ2-2,TRBV28,ASSLSGVYYTGELF
TRBJ1-2,TRBV9,ASSPGVGIHYGYT
TRBJ2-1,TRBV6-5,ASSYRTAGGPREQF
TRBJ2-1,TRBV15,ATSRTGLAGTSYNEQF
TRBJ2-3,TRBV18,ASSPPWGLAGPSTDTQY
TRBJ2-7,TRBV9,ASSVDGGVFDEQY
TRBJ2-3,TRBV2,ASSGGDTQY
TRBJ1-2,TRBV28,ASSSPGRTGRGYT
TRBJ2-2,TRBV9,ASSSPLPGTRTGELF
TRBJ1-2,TRBV1,TSSPSVVWGYT
TRBJ2-7,TRBV19,ASSPSGNPGAYEQY
TRBJ2-3,TRBV5-4,ASSLPGLADTDTQY
TRBJ2-5,TRBV13,ASSPGRETQY
TRBJ2-1,TRBV7-2,ASSLAGLHNEQF
TRBJ2-7,TRBV28,ASRLRGGTYEQY
TRBJ2-7,TRBV15,ATSGKGLAGDEQY
TRBJ2-7,TRBV7-9,ASSSTGTSISEQY
TRBJ2-5,TRBV3-1/TRBV3-2,ASSLTGTAGAQY
TRBJ2-5,TRBV30,AWSVLDQETQY
TRBJ1-4,TRBV6-2/TRBV6-3,ASSYPGNEKLF
TRBJ2-5,TRBV24-1,ATAGLAAQETQY
TRBJ2-2,TRBV19,ASSIGGLPHGELF
TRBJ1-2,TRBV30,ATGEGYGYT
TRBJ2-7,TRBV28,ASSQVEHSYEQY
TRBJ1-4,TRBV10-3,AISGEVAEKLF
TRBJ1-2,TRBV19,ASSIKDRDPRGYT
TRBJ2-1,TRBV28,ASSPGSSNEQF
TRBJ1-1,TRBV12-5,ASNDFPNTEAF